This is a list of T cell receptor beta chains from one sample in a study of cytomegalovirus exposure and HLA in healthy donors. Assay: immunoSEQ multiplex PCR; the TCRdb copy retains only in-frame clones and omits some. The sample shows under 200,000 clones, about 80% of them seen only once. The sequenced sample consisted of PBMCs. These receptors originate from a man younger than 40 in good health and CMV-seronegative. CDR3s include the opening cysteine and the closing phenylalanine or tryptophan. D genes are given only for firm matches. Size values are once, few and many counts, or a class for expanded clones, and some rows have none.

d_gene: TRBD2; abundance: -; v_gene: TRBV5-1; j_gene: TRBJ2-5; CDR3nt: TGCGCCAGCAGCTTCGGGACTAGCGGGAGTAGGACCCAGTACTTC; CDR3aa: CASSFGTSGSRTQYF
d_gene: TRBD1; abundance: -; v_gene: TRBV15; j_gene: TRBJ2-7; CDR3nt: TGTGCCACCAGCCCAAGGACAGGGGATCCCTACGAGCAGTACTTC; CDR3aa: CATSPRTGDPYEQYF
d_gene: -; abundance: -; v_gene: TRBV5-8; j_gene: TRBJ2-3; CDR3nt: TGTGCCAGCAGCTTGGCGGGGGAGCTCACAGATACGCAGTATTTT; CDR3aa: CASSLAGELTDTQYF
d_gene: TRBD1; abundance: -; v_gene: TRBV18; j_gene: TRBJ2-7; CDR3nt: TGTGCCAGCTCAAGGACAGGTAAAATTGGAGTCGTCTACGAGCAGTACTTC; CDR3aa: CASSRTGKIGVVYEQYF
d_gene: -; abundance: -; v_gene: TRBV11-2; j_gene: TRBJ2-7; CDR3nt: TGTGCCAGCAGCTTCAGGGGTTCTCTCTACGAGCAGTACTTC; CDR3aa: CASSFRGSLYEQYF
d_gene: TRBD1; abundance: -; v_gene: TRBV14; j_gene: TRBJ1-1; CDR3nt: TGTGCCAGCAGGCCTCCAGGGGGGAGGATAACTGAAGCTTTCTTT; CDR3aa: CASRPPGGRITEAFF
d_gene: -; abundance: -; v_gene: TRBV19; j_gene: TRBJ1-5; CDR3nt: TGTGCCAGTAGTATTACTCCCCAAACTAGCAATCAGCCCCAGCATTTT; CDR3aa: CASSITPQTSNQPQHF
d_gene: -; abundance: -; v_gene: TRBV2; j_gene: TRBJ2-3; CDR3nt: TGTGCCGGCACCTCTGGCACAGATACGCAGTATTTT; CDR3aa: CAGTSGTDTQYF
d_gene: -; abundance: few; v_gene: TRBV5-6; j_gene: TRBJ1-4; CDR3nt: TGTGCCAGCAGCTTGGAGCGAGGAGGGGAACTGTTTTTT; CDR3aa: CASSLERGGELFF
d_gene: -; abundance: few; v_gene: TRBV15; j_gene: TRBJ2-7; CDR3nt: TGTGCCACCAGCAGAGGTGGAGGAGAATCCTACGAGCAGTACTTC; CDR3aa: CATSRGGGESYEQYF
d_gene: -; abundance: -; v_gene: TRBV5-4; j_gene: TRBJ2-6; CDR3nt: TGTGCCAGCAGCTTAAGACAGGATCTTTTCTGGGCCAACGTCCTGACTTTC; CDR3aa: CASSLRQDLFWANVLTF
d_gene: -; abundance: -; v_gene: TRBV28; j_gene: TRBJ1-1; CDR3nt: TGTGCCAGCACTTGGGGGGGATCTGAAGCTTTCTTT; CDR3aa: CASTWGGSEAFF
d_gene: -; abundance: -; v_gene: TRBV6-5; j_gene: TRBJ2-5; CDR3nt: TGTGCCAGCAGTTCGACGACGGCCCCGGGAGAGACCCAGTACTTC; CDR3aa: CASSSTTAPGETQYF
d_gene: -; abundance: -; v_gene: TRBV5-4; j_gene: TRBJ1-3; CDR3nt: TGTGCCAGCAGCATACAGGGTGCAAACACCATATATTTT; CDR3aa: CASSIQGANTIYF
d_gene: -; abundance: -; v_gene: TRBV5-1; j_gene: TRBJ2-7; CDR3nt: TGCGCCAGCAGCGGCGGGGTACTCTCCTACGAGCAGTACTTC; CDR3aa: CASSGGVLSYEQYF
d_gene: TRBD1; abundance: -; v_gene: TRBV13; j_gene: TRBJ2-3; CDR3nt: TGTGCCAGCAGCTTCGACAGGGGTGGTGGTACGCAGTATTTT; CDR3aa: CASSFDRGGGTQYF
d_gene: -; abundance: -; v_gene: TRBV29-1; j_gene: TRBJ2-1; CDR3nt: TGCAGCGTTGAACGGGTACAGGGATATGGCAATGAGCAGTTCTTC; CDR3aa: CSVERVQGYGNEQFF
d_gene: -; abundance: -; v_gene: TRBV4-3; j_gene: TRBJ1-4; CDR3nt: TGCGCCAGCAGCCAAGCGGGGGTAGGAGAAAAACTGTTTTTT; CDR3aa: CASSQAGVGEKLFF
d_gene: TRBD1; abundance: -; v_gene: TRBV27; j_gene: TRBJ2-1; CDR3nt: TGTGCCAGCAGTGGTAGACAGGGTGCTGGTTGGCCCAATGAGCAGTTCTTC; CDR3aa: CASSGRQGAGWPNEQFF
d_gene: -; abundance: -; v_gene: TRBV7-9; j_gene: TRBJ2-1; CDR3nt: TGTGCCAGCAGCCACCAGAGGGGGTTATACAATGAGCAGTTCTTC; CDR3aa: CASSHQRGLYNEQFF
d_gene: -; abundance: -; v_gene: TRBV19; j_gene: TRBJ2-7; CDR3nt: TGTGCCAGTAGTATGGCCGACCTAGCTGAATACGAGCAGTACTTC; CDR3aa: CASSMADLAEYEQYF
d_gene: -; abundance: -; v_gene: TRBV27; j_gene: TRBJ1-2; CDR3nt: TGTGCCAGCAGTACCGTGGGGCCGAGTGTGAATGGCTACACCTTC; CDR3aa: CASSTVGPSVNGYTF